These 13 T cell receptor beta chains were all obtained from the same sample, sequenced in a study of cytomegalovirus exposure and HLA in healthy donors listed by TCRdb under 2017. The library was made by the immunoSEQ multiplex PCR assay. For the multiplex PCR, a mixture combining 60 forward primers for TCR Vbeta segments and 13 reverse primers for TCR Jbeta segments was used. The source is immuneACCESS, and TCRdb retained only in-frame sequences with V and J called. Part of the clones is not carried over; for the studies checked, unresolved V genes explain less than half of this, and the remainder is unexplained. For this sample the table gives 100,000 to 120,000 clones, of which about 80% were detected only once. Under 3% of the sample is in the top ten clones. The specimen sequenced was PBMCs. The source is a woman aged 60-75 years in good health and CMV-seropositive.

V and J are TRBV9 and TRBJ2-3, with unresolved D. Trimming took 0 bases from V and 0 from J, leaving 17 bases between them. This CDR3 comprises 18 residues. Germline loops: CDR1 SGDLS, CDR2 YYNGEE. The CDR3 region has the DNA TGTGCCAGCAGCGTAGAAAAGAGGCGGAGATCTAGCACAGATACGCAGTATTTT. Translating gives CASSVEKRRRSSTDTQYF.

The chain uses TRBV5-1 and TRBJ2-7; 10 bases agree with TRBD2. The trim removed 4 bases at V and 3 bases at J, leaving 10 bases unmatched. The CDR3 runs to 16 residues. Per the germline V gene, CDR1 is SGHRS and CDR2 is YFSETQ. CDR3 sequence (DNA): TGCGCCAGCAGCCTCCGTGTAGCGGGGGGCTACTACGAGCAGTACTTC. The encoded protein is CASSLRVAGGYYEQYF.

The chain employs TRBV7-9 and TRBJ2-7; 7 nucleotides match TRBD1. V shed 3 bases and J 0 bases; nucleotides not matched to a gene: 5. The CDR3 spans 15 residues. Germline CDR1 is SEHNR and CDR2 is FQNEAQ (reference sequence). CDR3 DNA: TGTGCCAGCAGCTTGGGACAGAATTCCTCCTACGAGCAGTACTTC. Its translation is CASSLGQNSSYEQYF.

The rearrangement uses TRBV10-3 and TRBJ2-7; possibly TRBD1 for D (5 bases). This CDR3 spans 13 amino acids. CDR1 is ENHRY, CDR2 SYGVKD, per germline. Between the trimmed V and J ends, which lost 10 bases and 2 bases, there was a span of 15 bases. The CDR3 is CATSGQGTYEQYF. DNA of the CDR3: TGTGCCACTTCTGGCCAGGGTACCTACGAGCAGTACTTC.

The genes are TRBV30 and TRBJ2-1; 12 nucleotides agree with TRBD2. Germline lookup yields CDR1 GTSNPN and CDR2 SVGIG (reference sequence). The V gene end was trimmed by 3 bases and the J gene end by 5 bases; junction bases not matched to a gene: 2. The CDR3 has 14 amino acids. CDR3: CAWRTSGSHNEQFF. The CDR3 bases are TGTGCCTGGAGGACTAGCGGGAGCCACAATGAGCAGTTCTTC.

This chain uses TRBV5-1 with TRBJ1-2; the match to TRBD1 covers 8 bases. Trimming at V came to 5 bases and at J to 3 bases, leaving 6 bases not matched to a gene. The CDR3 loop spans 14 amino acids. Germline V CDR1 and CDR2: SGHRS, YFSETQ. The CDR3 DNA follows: TGCGCCAGCAGAGCAGGGGGCTGGGACTATGGCTACACCTTC. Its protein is CASRAGGWDYGYTF.

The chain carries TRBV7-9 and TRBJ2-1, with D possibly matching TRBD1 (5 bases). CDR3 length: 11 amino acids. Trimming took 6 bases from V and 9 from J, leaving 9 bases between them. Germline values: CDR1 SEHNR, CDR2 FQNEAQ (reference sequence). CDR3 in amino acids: CASRQVGEQFF. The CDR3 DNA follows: TGTGCCAGCAGACAGGTGGGTGAGCAGTTCTTC.

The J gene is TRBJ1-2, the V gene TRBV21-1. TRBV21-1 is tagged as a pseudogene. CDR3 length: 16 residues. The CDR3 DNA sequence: TGTGCCAGCAGCAAAGCCCCCGGGTTCCAAGAAGGTGGCTACACCTTC. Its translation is CASSKAPGFQEGGYTF.

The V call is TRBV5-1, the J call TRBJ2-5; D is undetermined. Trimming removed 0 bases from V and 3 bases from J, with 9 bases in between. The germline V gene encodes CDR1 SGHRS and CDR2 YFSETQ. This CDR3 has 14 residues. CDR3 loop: CASSLGSREETQYF. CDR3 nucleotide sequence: TGCGCCAGCAGCTTGGGCTCCCGAGAAGAGACCCAGTACTTC.

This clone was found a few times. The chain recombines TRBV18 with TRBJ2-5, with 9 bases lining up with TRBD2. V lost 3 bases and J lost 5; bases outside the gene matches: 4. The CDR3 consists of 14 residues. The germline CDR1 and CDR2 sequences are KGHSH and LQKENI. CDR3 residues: CASSPGLAGETQYF. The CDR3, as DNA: TGTGCCAGCTCACCGGGACTAGCCGGGGAGACCCAGTACTTC.

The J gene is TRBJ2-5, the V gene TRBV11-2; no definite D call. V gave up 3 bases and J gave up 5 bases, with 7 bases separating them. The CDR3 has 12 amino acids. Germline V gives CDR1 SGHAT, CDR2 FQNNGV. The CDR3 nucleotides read TGTGCCAGCAGCTTTAATTCGGAGACCCAGTACTTC. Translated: CASSFNSETQYF. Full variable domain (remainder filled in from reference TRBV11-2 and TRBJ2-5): EAGVAQSPRYKIIEKRQSVAFWCNPISGHATLYWYQQILGQGPKLLIQFQNNGVVDDSQLPKDRFSAERLKGVDSTLKIQPAKLEDSAVYLCASSFNSETQYFGPGTRLLVL.

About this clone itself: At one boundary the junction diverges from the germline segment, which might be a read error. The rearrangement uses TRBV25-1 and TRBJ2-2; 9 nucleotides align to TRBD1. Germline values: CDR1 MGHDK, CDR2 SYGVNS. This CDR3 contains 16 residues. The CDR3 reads CASSARTGASTGGLFF. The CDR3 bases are TGTGCCAGCAGTGCCAGGACAGGGGCATCGACCGGGGGGCTGTTTTTT. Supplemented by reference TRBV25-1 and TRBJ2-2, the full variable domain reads EADIYQTPRYLVIGTGKKITLECSQTMGHDKMYWYQQDPGMELHLIHYSYGVNSTEKGDLSSESTVSRIRTEHFPLTLESARPSHTSQYLCASSARTGASTGGLFFGEGSRLTVL.

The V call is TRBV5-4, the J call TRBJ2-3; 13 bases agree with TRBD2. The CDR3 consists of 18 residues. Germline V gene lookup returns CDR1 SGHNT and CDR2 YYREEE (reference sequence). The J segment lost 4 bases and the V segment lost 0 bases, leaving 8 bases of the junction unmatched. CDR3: CASSLGGLAGVGSDTQYF. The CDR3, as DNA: TGTGCCAGCAGCTTGGGAGGACTAGCGGGAGTGGGTTCAGATACGCAGTATTTT.